The 30 T cell receptor beta chains presented below share a single source sample, sequenced in a study of blood T cell repertoires in COVID-19. The table came from immunoSEQ multiplex PCR; TCRdb's copy has only in-frame clones and leaves some out. This sample yields under 400,000 clones, of which 90% are seen a single time; around 7% belongs to the top ten. Sequenced material: peripheral blood. All receptors come from a man between 18 and 35 years old with active or convalescent COVID-19.

The J gene is TRBJ1-2, the V gene TRBV28; TRBD1 matches at 7 bases. Trimming took 8 bases from V and 7 from J; bases not matched to a gene: 13. The V gene's germline CDR1 is MDHEN and CDR2 SYDVKM. The CDR3 sequence is 14 residues long. The CDR3 loop reads CASQPGQLWFGYTF. CDR3 DNA: TGTGCCAGCCAACCGGGACAGCTTTGGTTTGGCTACACCTTC.

The rearrangement joins TRBV5-4 to TRBJ1-3, with 7 bases aligning to TRBD1. Germline CDR1 SGHNT, CDR2 YYREEE (reference sequence). The trim removed 4 bases at V and 1 base at J, leaving 5 bases unmatched. This CDR3 is 15 amino acids long. The CDR3 bases are TGTGCCAGCAGCCGACCGGGACAGTCTGGAAACACCATATATTTT. Its translation: CASSRPGQSGNTIYF.

The rearrangement uses TRBV27 and TRBJ1-2; TRBD1 might be the D (5 bases). The CDR3 is 15 amino acids. The germline CDR1 and CDR2 sequences are MNHEY and SMNVEV (reference sequence). Trimming left V 5 bases short and J 7 bases short, with 20 bases between. CDR3 coding DNA: TGTGCCAGCAGTCGGCCGGGGGTCGAGATAGGTGGCTACACCTTC. As protein: CASSRPGVEIGGYTF.

This chain connects TRBV11-2 to TRBJ1-1; D is uncertain. V was cut by 5 bases and J by 0 bases, with 10 bases left in between. This CDR3 is 14 amino acids long. Germline CDR1 and CDR2: SGHAT and FQNNGV. This CDR3 is CASSPPGMNTEAFF. As DNA, the CDR3 is TGTGCCAGCAGCCCACCAGGAATGAACACTGAAGCTTTCTTT.

The chain uses TRBV7-2 and TRBJ2-1; 12 bases are shared with TRBD2. The CDR3 sequence is 17 residues long. V dropped 1 base and J dropped 6; count of bases not matched to a gene: 7. The germline V gene encodes CDR1 SGHTA and CDR2 FQGNSA. The DNA of the CDR3 is TGTGCCAGCAGCTTAGGGCTAGCGGGGGGGATTACCAATGAGCAGTTCTTC. This translates into CASSLGLAGGITNEQFF.

The chain uses TRBV5-1 and TRBJ2-3; D not certain. The V gene's germline CDR1 is SGHRS and CDR2 YFSETQ. With 6 bases removed from V and 2 bases from J, the gap between germline ends came to 16 bases. The CDR3 sequence is 15 residues long. CDR3 nucleotides: TGCGCCAGCACCCTACTCGATATAGACACAGATACGCAGTATTTT. Its protein is CASTLLDIDTDTQYF.

This rearrangement joins TRBV9 to TRBJ1-1; TRBD1 matches 7 bases. The CDR3 has 15 residues. J lost 11 bases, V lost 0 bases, and 13 bases had no gene match. Germline CDR1 and CDR2: SGDLS and YYNGEE. CDR3 coding DNA: TGTGCCAGCAGCGTAGAGGGACAGCTTTACGGGGCGGCTTTCTTT. Residues: CASSVEGQLYGAAFF.

The chain has TRBV5-1 and TRBJ2-1; 8 bases match TRBD2. In germline, CDR1 is SGHRS, CDR2 YFSETQ. CDR3 length equals 14 residues. The trim removed 5 bases at V and 8 bases at J, leaving 9 bases unmatched. The DNA for the CDR3 is TGCGCCAGCAGACACGGTCCTAGCGGGTATGAGCAGTTCTTC. This encodes CASRHGPSGYEQFF. Complete variable domain (other parts from reference TRBV5-1 and TRBJ2-1): KAGVTQTPRYLIKTRGQQVTLSCSPISGHRSVSWYQQTPGQGLQFLFEYFSETQRNKGNFPGRFSGRQFSNSRSEMNVSTLELGDSALYLCASRHGPSGYEQFFGPGTRLTVL.

V and J are TRBV28 and TRBJ1-5; D unclear. Germline CDR1 reads MDHEN; CDR2 reads SYDVKM. The germline V and J ends were trimmed by 6 bases and 6 bases, with 12 bases remaining between them. This CDR3 spans 13 amino acids. The CDR3 is CASSPGITQPQHF. The CDR3 nucleotides are TGTGCCAGCAGCCCAGGTATCACTCAGCCCCAGCATTTT.

The V call is TRBV27, the J call TRBJ2-2, with D possibly being TRBD1 (6 bases). CDR1 and CDR2 (germline): MNHEY, SMNVEV (reference sequence). The CDR3 length is 14 residues. The V end was cut by 5 bases, the J end by 4 bases, with 11 bases between. The CDR3 loop reads CASSRTVGTGELFF. CDR3 DNA sequence: TGTGCCAGCAGTAGGACAGTAGGCACCGGGGAGCTGTTTTTT.

The chain joins TRBV30 to TRBJ1-4; a weak D match, TRBD1 (5 bases). The germline CDR1 and CDR2 sequences are GTSNPN and SVGIG (reference sequence). V was shortened by 2 bases and J by 7 bases, with 14 bases between the two germline ends. This CDR3 is built from 14 residues. The CDR3 coding sequence is TGTGCCTGGAGTTCGATAAGGGGCGGTGAAAAACTGTTTTTT. It yields the protein CAWSSIRGGEKLFF.

The chain recombines TRBV7-9 with TRBJ2-7; 9 nucleotides line up with TRBD2. After removal of 5 bases from V and 0 bases from J, the junction contained 11 bases not matched to a gene. CDR3 length: 17 residues. Germline-derived CDR1 and CDR2 are SEHNR and FQNEAQ (reference sequence). CDR3 coding DNA: TGTGCCAGCAGCGGGGCTGGTAGCGGGAGCCTCTCCTACGAGCAGTACTTC. Amino acids: CASSGAGSGSLSYEQYF.

The chain recombines TRBV9 with TRBJ2-7, with 9 bases matching TRBD1. V was pared by 3 bases and J by 3 bases, with 7 bases of the junction left unmatched. CDR1 and CDR2 from the germline V gene are SGDLS and YYNGEE. This CDR3 is built from 15 residues. CDR3 sequence: CASSEGDRALYEQYF. In DNA form, the CDR3 reads TGTGCCAGCAGCGAGGGGGACAGGGCCCTCTACGAGCAGTACTTC.

V is TRBV9 and J is TRBJ2-7; possibly TRBD2 for D (6 bases). The germline V gene encodes CDR1 SGDLS and CDR2 YYNGEE. V dropped 3 bases and J dropped 6 bases, with 19 bases sitting between them. The CDR3 loop spans 15 amino acids. Written as DNA, the CDR3 is TGTGCCAGCAGCGCGGCTGGGGGGACTTATGGCGAGCAGTACTTC. This translates into CASSAAGGTYGEQYF.

The CDR3 region has the DNA TGTGCCAGTAGTATAGGCAGGGCCTACGAGCAGTACTTC. Protein product: CASSIGRAYEQYF. The genes are TRBV19 and TRBJ2-7; tentative D call: TRBD1 (5 bases). Germline assignment: CDR1 LNHDA and CDR2 SQIVND (reference sequence). Deletions cut 1 base from V and 2 bases from J, with 6 bases between. The CDR3 runs 13 residues. Drawing the rest from reference TRBV19 and TRBJ2-7, the complete variable domain is DGGITQSPKYLFRKEGQNVTLSCEQNLNHDAMYWYRQDPGQGLRLIYYSQIVNDFQKGDIAEGYSVSREKKESFPLTVTSAQKNPTAFYLCASSIGRAYEQYFGPGTRLTVT.

This clone was counted once. The gene calls are TRBV5-1 and TRBJ1-2, with a weak D call TRBD1 (6 bases). V was pared by 0 bases and J by 4 bases, with 10 bases between. The CDR3 length is 14 residues. The V gene's germline CDR1 is SGHRS and CDR2 YFSETQ. In nucleotides, the CDR3 is TGCGCCAGCAGCTTGGCGGACAGCGGCTATGGCTACACCTTC. As protein: CASSLADSGYGYTF. Full variable domain (remainder filled in from reference TRBV5-1 and TRBJ1-2): KAGVTQTPRYLIKTRGQQVTLSCSPISGHRSVSWYQQTPGQGLQFLFEYFSETQRNKGNFPGRFSGRQFSNSRSEMNVSTLELGDSALYLCASSLADSGYGYTFGSGTRLTVV.

This clone has only a few counts. The chain employs TRBV27 and TRBJ2-1, with D perhaps matching TRBD1 (5 bases). Trimming stripped 2 bases from V and 2 bases from J, with 13 bases between. Germline V lookup: CDR1 MNHEY, CDR2 SMNVEV (reference sequence). This CDR3 comprises 16 residues. CDR3: CASSLSTGFPYNEQFF. Written as DNA, the CDR3 is TGTGCCAGCAGTTTAAGCACAGGTTTCCCCTACAATGAGCAGTTCTTC.

There are a few counts of this clone. Distinct nucleotide sequences in the sample also encode this CDR3. V usage is TRBV18 and J usage is TRBJ1-6; tentatively, D is TRBD1 (5 bases). The CDR3 loop spans 14 amino acids. V lost 3 bases, J lost 7 bases, and 10 bases lay in between. CDR1 is KGHSH and CDR2 is LQKENI in the germline V gene. The CDR3 spells CASSPSGGNSPLHF. CDR3 nucleotide sequence: TGTGCCAGCTCACCTTCGGGGGGGAATTCACCCCTCCACTTT.

V gene TRBV11-2 combines with J gene TRBJ1-1, with D possibly TRBD1 on 6 matching bases. V dropped 6 bases and J dropped 1 base, with 12 bases sitting between them. This CDR3 is 14 amino acids long. Germline V gene lookup returns CDR1 SGHAT and CDR2 FQNNGV. For the CDR3, the DNA is TGTGCCAGCAGGGACAGTTTAAAGAACACTGAAGCTTTCTTT. As protein: CASRDSLKNTEAFF.

The rearrangement uses TRBV4-2 and TRBJ1-5; the match to TRBD1 covers 9 bases. V lost 3 bases and J lost 4; bases outside the gene matches: 7. Germline V gene sequence: CDR1 LGHNA, CDR2 YNFKEQ. The CDR3 is 16 residues long. CDR3 protein: CASSHEGQGRNQPQHF. DNA for the CDR3: TGTGCCAGCAGCCACGAAGGACAGGGGAGAAATCAGCCCCAGCATTTT.

This clone appeared once. DNA for the CDR3: TGTGCCAGCGGACGGGACAGGGCCACTGAAGCTTTCTTT. Its protein product is CASGRDRATEAFF. This chain uses TRBV27 with TRBJ1-1; 9 positions agree with TRBD1. The V and J ends lost 8 bases and 4 bases, in that order; junction bases with no gene match: 5. CDR3 size: 13 residues. Germline V gene lookup returns CDR1 MNHEY and CDR2 SMNVEV (reference sequence).

This clone was detected a few times. The V and J genes are TRBV4-1 and TRBJ1-6, with no clear D. The CDR3 is 13 residues long. Trimming cost V 7 bases and J 7 bases, with 11 bases left between them. Germline loops: CDR1 MGHRA, CDR2 YSYEKL. CDR3 coding DNA: TGCGCCAGCACCGGGGTCGGGAATTCACCCCTCCACTTT. Amino acids: CASTGVGNSPLHF.

DNA for the CDR3: TGTGCCAGCAGCCCCCGCTCCCTATCAGCGGGAGGACGGGGCGAGCAGTACTTC. Translated: CASSPRSLSAGGRGEQYF. V gene TRBV7-2 combines with J gene TRBJ2-7; TRBD2 matches 9 bases. J was trimmed by 6 bases and V by 5 bases; bases with no gene match: 20. The CDR3 covers 18 residues. The V gene's germline CDR1 is SGHTA and CDR2 FQGNSA.

The V call is TRBV11-2, the J call TRBJ2-7; 8 bases are shared with TRBD1. CDR1 is SGHAT and CDR2 is FQNNGV in the germline V gene. The CDR3 runs to 16 residues. Losses at the gene ends were 4 bases for V and 3 bases for J; bases not matched to a gene: 11. CDR3 protein: CASSSLTGGRSYEQYF. CDR3 DNA sequence: TGTGCCAGCAGCTCCCTAACAGGGGGAAGAAGCTACGAGCAGTACTTC.

CDR3: CARSGDYGWTDTQYF. CDR3 DNA: TGTGCCAGAAGCGGGGACTACGGGTGGACAGATACGCAGTATTTT. The V and J genes are TRBV7-5 and TRBJ2-3; no check of the table's D call, TRBD2, against the DNA was made. TRBV7-5 is annotated as a pseudogene. This CDR3 spans 15 amino acids.

The rearrangement links TRBV2 to TRBJ2-5, with TRBD2 identical over 11 bases. The germline V gene has CDR1 SNHLY and CDR2 FYNNEI. The CDR3 sequence is 16 residues long. With 5 bases clipped from V and 4 bases from J, the junction kept 9 bases outside the gene matches. The CDR3 nucleotides read TGTGCCAGCAGTTTAAATAGCGGGAGGGCCGCAGAGACCCAGTACTTC. Its protein is CASSLNSGRAAETQYF.

The chain uses TRBV27 and TRBJ2-7, with 12 bases that match TRBD1. This CDR3 has 15 amino acids. Germline CDR1 reads MNHEY; CDR2 reads SMNVEV (reference sequence). The junction had 8 bases not matched to a gene; V was cut back by 5 bases and J by 6 bases. The CDR3 sequence: CASSLPGDRGREQYF. The CDR3 DNA is TGTGCCAGCAGTCTTCCTGGGGACAGGGGGCGCGAGCAGTACTTC.

J is TRBJ2-1 and V is TRBV29-1; perhaps TRBD1 as D (5 bases). V was pared by 3 bases and J by 7 bases, with 16 bases between. This CDR3 has 14 residues. CDR1 and CDR2 from the germline V gene are SQVTM and ANQGSEA. The DNA for the CDR3 is TGCAGCGTTGAGGGGCGACCACTGGGGAATGAGCAGTTCTTC. Protein product: CSVEGRPLGNEQFF.

The V call is TRBV4-2, the J call TRBJ1-2; D perhaps matches TRBD1 (5 bases). This CDR3 is 15 amino acids long. Germline-derived CDR1 and CDR2 are LGHNA and YNFKEQ. The V end was cut by 0 bases, the J end by 4 bases, with 12 bases between. Here the CDR3 DNA reads TGTGCCAGCAGCCAAGATATGGCAGGGCGCTATGGCTACACCTTC. As protein: CASSQDMAGRYGYTF.

The chain links TRBV7-9 to TRBJ2-7; 9 bases line up with TRBD1. Germline CDR1 reads SEHNR; CDR2 reads FQNEAQ (reference sequence). V lost 1 base to trimming and J lost 5 bases; unmatched junction nucleotides: 12. The CDR3 spans 17 residues. The CDR3 sequence is CASSLDSIGQGLNEQYF. In nucleotides, the CDR3 is TGTGCCAGCAGCTTAGATAGTATTGGACAGGGGCTCAACGAGCAGTACTTC.